This TCR beta chain was recovered during a study of CD8 T cells in Susac syndrome. RNA in amounts of about 0.5 to 1 ug was reverse transcribed with random hexamers. TCRdb itself ran the immunoSEQ multiplex PCR reads through MiXCR, one entry per CDR3 protein. The profile covers roughly 200,000 distinct CDR3 sequences, with 90% to 97% appearing a single time and about 0.093% taken by the ten largest. This CDR3 region has 15 residues. Germline values: CDR1 SNHLY, CDR2 FYNNEI. Trimming took off 0 bases at V and 4 bases at J, with 12 bases between the two ends. This rearrangement joins TRBV2 to TRBJ1-1, with no clear D. Sequencing was done on a sample of CD4+ T cells from PBMCs. The receptor's source is a human donor with multiple sclerosis. The CDR3: CASSEARGLRTEAFF. The CDR3 nucleotides read TGTGCCAGCAGTGAAGCGCGGGGTTTGCGCACTGAAGCTTTCTTT. Looking up the rest from reference TRBV2 and TRBJ1-1 gives the full variable domain: EPEVTQTPSHQVTQMGQEVILRCVPISNHLYFYWYRQILGQKVEFLVSFYNNEISEKSEIFDDQFSVERPDGSNFTLKIRSTKLEDSAMYFCASSEARGLRTEAFFGQGTRLTVV.